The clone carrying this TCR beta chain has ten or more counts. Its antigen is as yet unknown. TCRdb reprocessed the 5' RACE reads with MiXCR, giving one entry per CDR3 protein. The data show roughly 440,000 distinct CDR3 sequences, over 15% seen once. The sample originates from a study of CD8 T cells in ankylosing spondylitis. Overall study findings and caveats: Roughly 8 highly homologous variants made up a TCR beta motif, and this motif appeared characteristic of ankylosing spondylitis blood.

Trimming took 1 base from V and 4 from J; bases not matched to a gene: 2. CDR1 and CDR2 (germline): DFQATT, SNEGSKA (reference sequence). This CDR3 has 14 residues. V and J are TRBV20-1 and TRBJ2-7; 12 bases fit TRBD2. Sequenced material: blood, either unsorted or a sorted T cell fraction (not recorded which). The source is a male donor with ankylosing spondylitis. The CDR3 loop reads CSARAGLAGYEQYF. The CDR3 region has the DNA TGCAGTGCTAGAGCTGGACTAGCGGGATACGAGCAGTACTTC.